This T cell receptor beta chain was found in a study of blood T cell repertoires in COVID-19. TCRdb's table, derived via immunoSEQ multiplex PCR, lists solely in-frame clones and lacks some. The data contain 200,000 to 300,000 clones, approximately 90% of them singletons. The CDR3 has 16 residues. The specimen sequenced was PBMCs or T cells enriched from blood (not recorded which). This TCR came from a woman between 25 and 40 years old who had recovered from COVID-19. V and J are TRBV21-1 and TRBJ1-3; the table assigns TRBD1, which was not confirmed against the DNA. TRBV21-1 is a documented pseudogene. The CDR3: CASSNGRGRKGNTIYF. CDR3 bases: TGTGCCAGCAGCAACGGCAGGGGGCGGAAGGGAAACACCATATATTTT.